These 27 T cell receptor beta chains were all obtained from the same sample, sequenced in a study of cytomegalovirus exposure and HLA in healthy donors. Primers: 60 Vbeta forward and 13 Jbeta reverse. Some clones are missing from TCRdb's copy, which holds only in-frame ones; the method was immunoSEQ multiplex PCR. This repertoire comprises 45,000 to 60,000 clones; its ten largest clones make up 6.5% to 8%. The specimen was PBMCs. These receptors came from a woman between 40 and 50 years old in good health and CMV-seronegative.

This CDR3 is CSVGQYNEQFF. The CDR3 coding sequence is TGCAGCGTTGGACAGTACAATGAGCAGTTCTTC. V and J are TRBV29-1 and TRBJ2-1; D possibly corresponds to TRBD1 (5 bases). Germline V CDR1 and CDR2: SQVTM, ANQGSEA. This CDR3 is 11 amino acids long. Trimming took off 4 bases at V and 4 bases at J, with 5 bases between the two ends.

This chain links TRBV28 with TRBJ2-7; 15 positions match TRBD2. The CDR3 runs to 15 residues. With V trimmed by 6 bases and J by 4 bases, 4 bases remained unmatched. Germline V gives CDR1 MDHEN, CDR2 SYDVKM. This CDR3 reads CASSLGLAGGYEQYF. For the CDR3, the DNA is TGTGCCAGCAGCCTCGGACTAGCGGGAGGGTACGAGCAGTACTTC. The full variable domain, rest sourced from reference TRBV28 and TRBJ2-7, is DVKVTQSSRYLVKRTGEKVFLECVQDMDHENMFWYRQDPGLGLRLIYFSYDVKMKEKGDIPEGYSVSREKKERFSLILESASTNQTSMYLCASSLGLAGGYEQYFGPGTRLTVT.

The chain employs TRBV5-1 and TRBJ2-1; D is undetermined. V lost 6 bases to trimming and J lost 8 bases, with 15 bases between them. The CDR3 is 13 residues long. Germline assignment: CDR1 SGHRS and CDR2 YFSETQ. CDR3 amino acids: CASMLVGSDEQFF. CDR3 nucleotide sequence: TGCGCCAGCATGCTAGTTGGGTCCGATGAGCAGTTCTTC.

The chain has TRBV5-5 and TRBJ2-2, with 10 bases lining up with TRBD2. The germline V gene encodes CDR1 SGHKS and CDR2 YYEKEE (reference sequence). The CDR3 covers 16 residues. The J segment lost 3 bases and the V segment lost 2 bases, leaving 4 bases of the junction unmatched. The DNA of the CDR3 is TGTGCCAGCAGCTTCACAGCGGGAGGGTACACCGGGGAGCTGTTTTTT. Amino acids: CASSFTAGGYTGELFF.

The V call is TRBV13, the J call TRBJ2-3; 7 bases fit TRBD2. V trimming: 3 bases; J trimming: 6 bases; junction bases outside the gene matches: 12. Per the germline V gene, CDR1 is PRHDT and CDR2 is FYEKMQ (reference sequence). This CDR3 region has 16 residues. The CDR3 region is CASSLGVGGDADTQYF. The CDR3 nucleotides are TGTGCCAGCAGCTTGGGTGTGGGGGGGGATGCGGATACGCAGTATTTT.

CDR3 sequence: CASSPTGLRYEQYF. The CDR3, as DNA: TGTGCCAGCAGTCCAACAGGGTTAAGGTACGAGCAGTACTTC. The chain has TRBV9 and TRBJ2-7, with D tentatively TRBD1 (6 bases). The CDR3 covers 14 residues. Germline CDR1 SGDLS, CDR2 YYNGEE. The V end lost 5 bases, the J end lost 4 bases, and 16 bases lay between the germline ends.

Worth noting for this clone: At one boundary the junction diverges from the germline segment, which might be a read error. The chain links TRBV7-2 to TRBJ2-3; 7 bases map to TRBD1. Germline lookup yields CDR1 SGHTA and CDR2 FQGNSA. The CDR3 is 13 residues long. The CDR3 DNA follows: TGTGCCGGCAGCTCACAGGGGACAGATACGCAGTATTTT. This encodes CAGSSQGTDTQYF.

The V gene is TRBV7-9, the J gene TRBJ2-2, with 12 positions matching TRBD2. V dropped 4 bases and J dropped 4; count of bases not matched to a gene: 4. This CDR3 has 16 amino acids. Germline CDR1 reads SEHNR; CDR2 reads FQNEAQ (reference sequence). CDR3 sequence reads: CASSSLTSGGTGELFF. Here the CDR3 DNA reads TGTGCCAGCAGCTCATTGACTAGCGGGGGCACCGGGGAGCTGTTTTTT.

V is TRBV7-6 and J is TRBJ2-2; TRBD2 matches 7 bases. J lost 4 bases, V lost 3 bases, and 5 bases had no gene match. This CDR3 is 15 amino acids long. Germline CDR1 reads SGHVS; CDR2 reads FNYEAQ. The CDR3 coding sequence is TGTGCCAGCAGCTTGTTTGGGACTACCACCGGGGAGCTGTTTTTT. Encoded protein: CASSLFGTTTGELFF.

The V call is TRBV27, the J call TRBJ1-5, with no clear D. The CDR3 runs to 14 residues. Trimming pared 6 bases from V and 1 base from J, leaving 10 bases between. Germline V gives CDR1 MNHEY, CDR2 SMNVEV (reference sequence). The CDR3, as DNA: TGTGCCAGCAGCCCTAAAATGAGCAATCAGCCCCAGCATTTT. Encoded protein: CASSPKMSNQPQHF.

This chain connects TRBV4-3 to TRBJ2-7; possible D gene TRBD2, 5 bases. Trimming cost V 4 bases and J 7 bases, with 20 bases left between them. The CDR3 totals 15 residues. CDR1 is LGHNA and CDR2 is YSLEER in the germline V gene. CDR3 sequence reads: CASSRDLGVPGEQYF. CDR3 DNA sequence: TGCGCCAGCAGCCGAGATCTTGGGGTCCCGGGGGAGCAGTACTTC.

The V call is TRBV28, the J call TRBJ2-7; TRBD2 agrees at 10 bases. V lost 0 bases to trimming and J lost 2 bases; unmatched junction nucleotides: 7. Per germline, CDR1 MDHEN and CDR2 SYDVKM. CDR3 size: 17 residues. CDR3 nucleotide sequence: TGTGCCAGCAGTTTATGGGAAGCGGGAGGGCCCCCCTACGAGCAGTACTTC. This translates into CASSLWEAGGPPYEQYF.

The V and J genes are TRBV30 and TRBJ1-6; 7 bases are shared with TRBD1. Germline-derived CDR1 and CDR2 are GTSNPN and SVGIG (reference sequence). V lost 3 bases to trimming and J lost 7 bases; unmatched junction nucleotides: 12. There are 16 residues in the CDR3. The CDR3 region is CAWSGAYRGENSPLHF. The DNA of the CDR3 is TGTGCCTGGAGCGGGGCTTACAGGGGCGAGAATTCACCCCTCCACTTT.

V gene TRBV6-1 combines with J gene TRBJ1-1, with TRBD1 as a possible D gene (5 bases). The CDR3 runs 14 residues. Germline V gene data show CDR1 as MNHNS and CDR2 as SASEGT. Trimming cost V 3 bases and J 4 bases, with 12 bases left between them. For the CDR3, the DNA is TGTGCCAGCAGTGACCAGGGCGAACTCACTGAAGCTTTCTTT. Its translation: CASSDQGELTEAFF.

The rearrangement joins TRBV14 to TRBJ1-1; a weak D match, TRBD1 (6 bases). Germline CDR1 and CDR2: SGHDN and FVKESK. V lost 1 base, J lost 4 bases, and 13 bases lay in between. CDR3 size: 15 residues. This CDR3 reads CASSQVGGAVTEAFF. CDR3 sequence (DNA): TGTGCCAGCAGCCAAGTTGGGGGGGCTGTCACTGAAGCTTTCTTT.

The chain joins TRBV30 to TRBJ1-3; D is unclear. This CDR3 contains 15 residues. Germline V gene lookup returns CDR1 GTSNPN and CDR2 SVGIG (reference sequence). V lost 0 bases, J lost 4 bases, and 13 bases lay in between. The chain's CDR3 is CAWSVSARLGNTIYF. The CDR3 bases are TGTGCCTGGAGTGTATCGGCGAGGCTGGGAAACACCATATATTTT.

The chain links TRBV7-9 to TRBJ2-7; unclear D gene. Germline loops: CDR1 SEHNR, CDR2 FQNEAQ (reference sequence). This CDR3 has 14 amino acids. The V end lost 1 base, the J end lost 0 bases, and 7 bases lay between the germline ends. Written as DNA, the CDR3 is TGTGCCAGCAGCTTAGAATACAGCTCCTACGAGCAGTACTTC. This gives the protein CASSLEYSSYEQYF. Combining the CDR3 with reference TRBV7-9 and TRBJ2-7 gives the whole variable domain DTGVSQNPRHKITKRGQNVTFRCDPISEHNRLYWYRQTLGQGPEFLTYFQNEAQLEKSRLLSDRFSAERPKGSFSTLEIQRTEQGDSAMYLCASSLEYSSYEQYFGPGTRLTVT.

The V gene is TRBV4-2, the J gene TRBJ2-3; 11 bases are a match to TRBD2. The CDR3 loop spans 17 amino acids. Per germline, CDR1 LGHNA and CDR2 YNFKEQ. V gave up 0 bases and J gave up 5 bases; unmatched junction bases: 7. The CDR3 DNA reads TGTGCCAGCAGCCAAGATCTCCTAGCGGGAGGTGAAGATACGCAGTATTTT. Protein: CASSQDLLAGGEDTQYF.

The V gene is TRBV5-1, the J gene TRBJ1-4; D uncertain. This CDR3 region has 14 residues. Germline CDR1 SGHRS, CDR2 YFSETQ. The V gene lost 2 bases and the J gene lost 0 bases, with 5 bases spanning the gap. The CDR3 coding sequence is TGCGCCAGCAGCTTTGAGTCAACTAATGAAAAACTGTTTTTT. Protein: CASSFESTNEKLFF.

V usage is TRBV5-6 and J usage is TRBJ1-1; D perhaps matches TRBD1 (6 bases). V lost 0 bases and J 2 bases, leaving 8 bases between the germline ends. The CDR3 has 14 residues. Germline lookup yields CDR1 SGHDT and CDR2 YYEEEE. As DNA, the CDR3 is TGTGCCAGCAGCTTGGGACAGGATAACACTGAAGCTTTCTTT. Amino acid sequence: CASSLGQDNTEAFF.

The V call is TRBV27, the J call TRBJ1-1; D possibly corresponds to TRBD1 (6 bases). Germline V gene sequence: CDR1 MNHEY, CDR2 SMNVEV (reference sequence). V was shortened by 5 bases and J by 7 bases, with 14 bases between the two germline ends. The CDR3 runs to 13 residues. Written as DNA, the CDR3 is TGTGCCAGCAGTCCAGGGGAAACCCTTGAAGCTTTCTTT. Protein: CASSPGETLEAFF.

Concerning this clone: Sequence at one end of the junction differs from germline and may be a read error. V is TRBV6-1 and J is TRBJ2-7; D is ambiguous. The CDR3 loop spans 13 amino acids. The germline V gene has CDR1 MNHNS and CDR2 SASEGT. The CDR3 reads CASSEGASHEQYF. The CDR3 region has the DNA TGTGCCAGCAGTGAAGGAGCCTCCCACGAGCAGTACTTC.

The CDR3 DNA sequence: TGCGCCAGCAGCCAAGGGGCAGGGGTTATAGATACGCAGTATTTT. It encodes CASSQGAGVIDTQYF. The gene calls are TRBV4-3 and TRBJ2-3; D possibly corresponds to TRBD1 (6 bases). Trimming left V 1 base short and J 5 bases short, with 13 bases between. Looked up from germline, CDR1 is LGHNA and CDR2 is YSLEER. This CDR3 has 15 amino acids.

The V and J genes are TRBV4-2 and TRBJ2-1; 9 nucleotides agree with TRBD1. CDR1 is LGHNA and CDR2 is YNFKEQ in the germline V gene. This CDR3 has 16 residues. Trimming took 5 bases from V and 2 from J; bases not matched to a gene: 7. The CDR3 region has the DNA TGTGCCAGCAGCACAGGGGGCGGATACGCCTACAATGAGCAGTTCTTC. The encoded protein is CASSTGGGYAYNEQFF.

This sequence joins TRBV6-5 and TRBJ1-2; D may be TRBD1 (6 bases). The germline CDR1 and CDR2 sequences are MNHEY and SVGAGI. The CDR3 is made up of 15 amino acids. Trimming pared 5 bases from V and 4 bases from J, leaving 17 bases between. CDR3 coding DNA: TGTGCCAGCAGTGCCGACGAACAGGGACCCTATGGCTACACCTTC. This codes for CASSADEQGPYGYTF.

The rearrangement links TRBV7-9 to TRBJ2-1; the match to TRBD2 covers 8 bases. J was trimmed by 7 bases and V by 4 bases; bases with no gene match: 6. From germline, CDR1 is SEHNR and CDR2 FQNEAQ (reference sequence). This CDR3 comprises 14 residues. In DNA form, the CDR3 reads TGTGCCAGCAGCTGGGAGACTAGCGATAATGAGCAGTTCTTC. It is translated as CASSWETSDNEQFF.

The chain joins TRBV6-7 to TRBJ2-7; 12 bases fit TRBD1. TRBV6-7 belongs to the ORF category, with a function that is uncertain. After removal of 1 base from V and 4 bases from J, the junction contained 8 bases not matched to a gene. The CDR3 covers 17 residues. CDR3 residues: CASSYLPPGQGAYEQYF. CDR3 coding DNA: TGTGCCAGCAGTTACTTACCCCCGGGACAGGGGGCGTACGAGCAGTACTTC.